Described below is a single T cell receptor beta chain sequence and its context. Antigen unknown. Once obtained from cultured CD4+ T cells, the DNA was sequenced using the Oncomine TCR Beta short-read assay. TCRdb ran MiXCR on the PCR reads and lists one entry per CDR3 protein. Found here are about 25,000 distinct CDR3 sequences, approximately 28% of them singletons; the top ten hold just over 3%. The data stem from a study of vaccination and CD4 T cells after COVID-19. The sample's time point: late sampling 161 to 241 days after vaccination in a few convalescent patients. Treatment of the sample: approximately 9-day PBMC culture with coronavirus spike peptide pools or control peptides (ViraFEST assay). V gave up 4 bases and J gave up 5 bases; unmatched junction bases: 8. The CDR3 contains 15 residues. Germline CDR1 and CDR2: SGHAT and FQDESV (reference sequence).

The sequence derives from a human donor who had recovered from COVID-19. The rearrangement uses TRBV11-1 and TRBJ2-3, with 8 bases that match TRBD1. This specimen consisted of CD4+ T cells from blood, cultured in vitro, obtained about 7 months after SARS-CoV-2 vaccination. CDR3 nucleotide sequence: TGTGCCAGCAGCTCCTCTCAGGGGGCGGTAGATACGCAGTATTTT. Its translation: CASSSSQGAVDTQYF.